This record looks at one T cell receptor beta chain sequence and its context. The read is 3 residues too short to cover the CDR3 end, so that end is filled in from the germline J gene. Only in-frame clones appear in the TCRdb table, and some are missing; sequencing was by immunoSEQ multiplex PCR. This table lists roughly 35,000 clones. The sample is drawn from a study of T cells in women clearing cervical HPV infection. All donors had a single incident cervical HPV16 infection, not prevalent. CDR3 length: 13 residues. J lost 5 bases, V lost 4 bases, and 3 bases had no gene match. Germline CDR1 and CDR2: SGHNT and YYREEE (reference sequence).

The receptor's source is a woman aged 18 to 75 with a cervical HPV16 infection that either progressed to CIN3+ or cleared (not recorded which). The source material was blood buffy coat. This chain links TRBV5-4 with TRBJ1-2; TRBD1 agrees at 9 bases. Here the CDR3 reads CASSEGTGYGYTF. The part of the CDR3 DNA that was read is TGTGCCAGCAGCGAGGGGACAGGGTATGGC.